This TCR beta chain comes out of a study of PD-L1 blockade in urothelial cancer. Time point given: peripheral blood 6 weeks after treatment start. This CDR3 has 15 amino acids. CDR1 SGHTA and CDR2 FQGNSA come from the germline V gene. Unmatched junction bases numbered 2, after V lost 1 base and J lost 2 bases. TCRdb keeps only in-frame clones here, not all; method: immunoSEQ multiplex PCR. This sample has approximately 110,000 clones, with more than 85% found just once. The chain is built from TRBV7-2 and TRBJ2-1; 7 bases align to TRBD1. This clonotype originated in a man in his sixties with urothelial cancer. Sequencing was performed on PBMCs, taken around atezolizumab (anti-PD-L1) treatment. This CDR3 reads CASSLGGQPYNEQFF. The CDR3 region has the DNA TGTGCCAGCAGCTTAGGGGGACAGCCCTACAATGAGCAGTTCTTC.